The 8 T cell receptor beta chains in this list originate from one sample, sequenced in a study of PD-1 blockade in classical Hodgkin lymphoma. This table comes from immunoSEQ multiplex PCR, and its TCRdb copy is limited to in-frame clones, with some not included. The sample holds approximately 20,000 clones, about four fifths seen once. The sample's time point: newly diagnosed, previously untreated cHL patient sample. CD4+ T cells were purified from thawed PBMCs by magnetic negative selection. The sample taken for sequencing was CD4+ T cells from blood. The source is a human donor with classical Hodgkin lymphoma.

The genes are TRBV10-3 and TRBJ2-3; D call uncertain. This CDR3 is 12 amino acids long. Between the trimmed V and J ends, which lost 7 bases and 0 bases, there was a span of 5 bases. Germline-derived CDR1 and CDR2 are ENHRY and SYGVKD. CDR3 DNA sequence: TGTGCCATCATGGGGAGCACAGATACGCAGTATTTT. It encodes CAIMGSTDTQYF.

The gene calls are TRBV9 and TRBJ2-5; perhaps D is TRBD1 or TRBD2 (5 bases each). With 1 base removed from V and 5 bases from J, the gap between germline ends came to 15 bases. Germline CDR1 is SGDLS and CDR2 is YYNGEE. This CDR3 comprises 15 residues. For the CDR3, the DNA is TGTGCCAGCAGCGTATCACAGGAGGCTGCGGAGACCCAGTACTTC. Translating gives CASSVSQEAAETQYF.

The chain links TRBV9 to TRBJ2-7; TRBD1 matches 7 bases. Germline CDR1 SGDLS, CDR2 YYNGEE. There are 14 residues in the CDR3. Losses at the gene ends were 3 bases for V and 2 bases for J; bases not matched to a gene: 5. CDR3 residues: CASSAGQIPYEQYF. The CDR3, as DNA: TGTGCCAGCAGCGCGGGACAGATTCCCTACGAGCAGTACTTC.

The rearrangement joins TRBV4-1 to TRBJ2-7; D may be TRBD2 (5 bases). V dropped 0 bases and J dropped 2 bases, with 17 bases sitting between them. The CDR3 has 17 residues. Germline CDR1 is MGHRA and CDR2 is YSYEKL. CDR3 DNA sequence: TGCGCCAGCAGCCAAGACTCGGGATTTCAAAACACCTACGAGCAGTACTTC. It yields the protein CASSQDSGFQNTYEQYF.

The chain combines TRBV7-9 with TRBJ1-1; D ambiguous. This CDR3 contains 13 residues. Deletions cut 5 bases from V and 8 bases from J, with 15 bases between. The germline V gene encodes CDR1 SEHNR and CDR2 FQNEAQ (reference sequence). CDR3 sequence: CASSRVLGVEAFF. The CDR3 DNA follows: TGTGCCAGCAGCCGTGTGTTGGGCGTGGAAGCTTTCTTT.

V is TRBV10-1 and J is TRBJ1-3; D ambiguous. This CDR3 has 15 amino acids. Germline V gives CDR1 WNHNN, CDR2 SYGVQD (reference sequence). V lost 10 bases, J lost 0 bases, and 16 bases lay in between. This CDR3 is CATNRTGSSGNTIYF. In nucleotides, the CDR3 is TGCGCCACCAACCGGACGGGAAGCTCTGGAAACACCATATATTTT.

The chain is built from TRBV7-2 and TRBJ2-4, with 10 bases aligning to TRBD1. The trim removed 3 bases at V and 0 bases at J, leaving 8 bases unmatched. Germline CDR1 SGHTA, CDR2 FQGNSA. This CDR3 is 18 amino acids long. The CDR3: CASSLGQGRDLAKNIQYF. CDR3 DNA: TGTGCCAGCAGCTTGGGACAGGGGCGCGATCTAGCCAAAAACATTCAGTACTTC.

The rearrangement uses TRBV11-2 and TRBJ2-5; D unclear. V lost 1 base to trimming and J lost 5 bases, with 2 bases between them. The CDR3 extends over 11 amino acids. Germline CDR1 SGHAT, CDR2 FQNNGV. DNA of the CDR3: TGTGCCAGCAGCTTAGGGGAGACCCAGTACTTC. Amino acid sequence: CASSLGETQYF.